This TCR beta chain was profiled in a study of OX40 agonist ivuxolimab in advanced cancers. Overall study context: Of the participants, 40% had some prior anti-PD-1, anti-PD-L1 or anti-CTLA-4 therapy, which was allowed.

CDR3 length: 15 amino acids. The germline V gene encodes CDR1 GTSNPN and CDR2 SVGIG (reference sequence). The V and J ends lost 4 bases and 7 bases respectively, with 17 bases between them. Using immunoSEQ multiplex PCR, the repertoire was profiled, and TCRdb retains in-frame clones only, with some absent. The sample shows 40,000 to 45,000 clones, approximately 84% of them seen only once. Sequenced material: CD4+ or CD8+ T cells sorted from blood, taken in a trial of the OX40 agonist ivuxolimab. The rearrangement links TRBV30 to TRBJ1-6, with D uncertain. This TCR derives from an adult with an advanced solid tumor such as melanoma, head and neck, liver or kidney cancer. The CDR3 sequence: CAWNPSPTRNSPLHF. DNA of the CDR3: TGTGCCTGGAACCCCAGCCCTACGAGAAATTCACCCCTCCACTTT.